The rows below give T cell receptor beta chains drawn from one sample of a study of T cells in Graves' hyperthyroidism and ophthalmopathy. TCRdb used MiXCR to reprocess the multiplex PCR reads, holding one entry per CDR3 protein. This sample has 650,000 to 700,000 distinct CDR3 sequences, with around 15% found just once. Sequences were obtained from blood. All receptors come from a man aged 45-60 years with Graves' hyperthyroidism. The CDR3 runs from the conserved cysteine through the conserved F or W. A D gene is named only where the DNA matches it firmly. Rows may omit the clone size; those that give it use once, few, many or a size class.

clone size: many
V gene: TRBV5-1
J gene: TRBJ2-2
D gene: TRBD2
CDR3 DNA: TGCGCCAGCAGCTTGGGACTAGCGGGAACGAACACCGGGGAGCTGTTTTTT
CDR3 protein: CASSLGLAGTNTGELFF

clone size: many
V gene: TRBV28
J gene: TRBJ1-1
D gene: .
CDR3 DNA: TGTGCCAGCAGTCCGAGGCTTACCACTAACACTGAAGCTTTCTTT
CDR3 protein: CASSPRLTTNTEAFF

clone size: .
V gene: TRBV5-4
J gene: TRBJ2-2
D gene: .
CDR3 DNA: TGTGCCAGCAGCTTGGTGCCGGGACTCAAGAACACCGGGGAGCTGTTTTTT
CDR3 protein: CASSLVPGLKNTGELFF

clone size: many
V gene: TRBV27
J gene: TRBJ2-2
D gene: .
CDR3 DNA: TGTGCCAGCACCCCGAGCTACAGGGAGAGCGGGGAGCTGTTTTTT
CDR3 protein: CASTPSYRESGELFF

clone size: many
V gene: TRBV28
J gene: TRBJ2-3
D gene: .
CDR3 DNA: TGTGCCAGCAGTTTTTTGGTGGACAGCAAAAACGCAGATACGCAGTATTTT
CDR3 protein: CASSFLVDSKNADTQYF

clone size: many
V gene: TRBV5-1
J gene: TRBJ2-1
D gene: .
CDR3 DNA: TGCGCCAGCTGGACGGGGGAAAGTGGCAATGAGCAGTTCTTC
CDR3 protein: CASWTGESGNEQFF

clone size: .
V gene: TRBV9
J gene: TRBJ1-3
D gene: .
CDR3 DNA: TGTGCCAGCAGCGTTCAGGGACCTCTCTCTGGAAACACCATATATTTT
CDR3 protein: CASSVQGPLSGNTIYF

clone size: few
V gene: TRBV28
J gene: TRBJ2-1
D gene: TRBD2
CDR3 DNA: TGTGCCAGCAGTCCTAGCGGGAGTTTCTACAATGAGCAGTTCTTC
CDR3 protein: CASSPSGSFYNEQFF

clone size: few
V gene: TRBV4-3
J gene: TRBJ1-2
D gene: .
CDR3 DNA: TGCGCCAGCAGCCATCCGGGACGGGGGGTTCGTGGCTACACCTTC
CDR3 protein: CASSHPGRGVRGYTF

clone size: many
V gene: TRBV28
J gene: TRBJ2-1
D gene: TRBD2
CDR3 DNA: TGTGCCAGCAGTTTTGGCGGGAGGATCTACAATGAGCAGTTCTTC
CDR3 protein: CASSFGGRIYNEQFF

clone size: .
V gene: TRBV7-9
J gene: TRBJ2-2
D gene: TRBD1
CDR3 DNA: TGTGCCAGCAGCCCGAGTGATTATACTAGGACAGGGGACACCGGGGAGCTGTTTTTT
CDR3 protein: CASSPSDYTRTGDTGELFF

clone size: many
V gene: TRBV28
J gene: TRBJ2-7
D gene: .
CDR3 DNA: TGTGCCAGCAGTTTCCGTCCGGGGGCGGAGAGCTCCTACGAGCAGTACTTC
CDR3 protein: CASSFRPGAESSYEQYF

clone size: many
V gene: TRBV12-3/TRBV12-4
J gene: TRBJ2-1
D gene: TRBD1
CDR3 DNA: TGTGCCAGCACCCAGGGACAGGGAGTGAATGAGCAGTTCTTC
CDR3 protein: CASTQGQGVNEQFF

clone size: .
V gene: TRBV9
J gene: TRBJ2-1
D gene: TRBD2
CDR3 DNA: TGTGCCAGCAGCGGACCGGGACTAGGATCGAAGGAGCAGTTCTTC
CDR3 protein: CASSGPGLGSKEQFF

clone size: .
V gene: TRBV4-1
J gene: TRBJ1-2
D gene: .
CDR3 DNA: TGCGCCAGCAGCCAAGAGTGGGGGCAATATGGCTACACCTTC
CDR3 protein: CASSQEWGQYGYTF

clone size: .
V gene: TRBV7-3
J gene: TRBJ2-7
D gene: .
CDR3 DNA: TGTGCCAGCAGCCCCAGGGCCCAGACGGCTGAGCAGTACTTC
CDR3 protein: CASSPRAQTAEQYF

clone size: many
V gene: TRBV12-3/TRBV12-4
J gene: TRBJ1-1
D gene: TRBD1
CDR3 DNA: TGTGCCAGCAGCCGTCGGGTAGGGGGCTTCGAAGCTTTCTTT
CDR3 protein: CASSRRVGGFEAFF

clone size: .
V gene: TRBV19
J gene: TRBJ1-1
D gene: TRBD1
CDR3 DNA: TGTGCCAGGGGACAGGGAAAGGGCACTGAAGCTTTCTTT
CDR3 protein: CARGQGKGTEAFF

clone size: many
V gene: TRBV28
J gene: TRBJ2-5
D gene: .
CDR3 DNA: TGTGCCAGCAGTTTACGGACAGTCAGACAAGAGACCCAGTACTTC
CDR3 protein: CASSLRTVRQETQYF

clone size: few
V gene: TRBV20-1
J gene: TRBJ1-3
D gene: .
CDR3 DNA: TGCAGTGCTAGAACACCCAGTAGCGGGTATCGGGACACCATATATTTT
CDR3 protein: CSARTPSSGYRDTIYF

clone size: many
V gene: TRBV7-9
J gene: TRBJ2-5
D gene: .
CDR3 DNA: TGTGCCAGCAGCTTTCGTGTAGAGACCCAGTACTTC
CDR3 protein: CASSFRVETQYF

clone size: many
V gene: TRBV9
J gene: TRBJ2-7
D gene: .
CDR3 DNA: TGTGCCAGCAGCGCCAGCGGAAACTCCTACGAGCAGTACTTC
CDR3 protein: CASSASGNSYEQYF

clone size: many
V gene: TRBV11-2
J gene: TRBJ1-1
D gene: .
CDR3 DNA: TGTGCCAGCAGCTTACATAGGGAAGCCACTGAAGCTTTCTTT
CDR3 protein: CASSLHREATEAFF

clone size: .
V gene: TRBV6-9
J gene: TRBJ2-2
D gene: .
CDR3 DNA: TGTGCCAGCATTACGGACGCGAACACCGGGGAGCTGTTTTTT
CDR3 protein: CASITDANTGELFF

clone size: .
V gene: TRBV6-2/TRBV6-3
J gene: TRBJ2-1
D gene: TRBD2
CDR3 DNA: TGTGCCAGCAGTTACTCGGGGGGGTTATCCTACAATGAGCAGTTCTTC
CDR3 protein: CASSYSGGLSYNEQFF

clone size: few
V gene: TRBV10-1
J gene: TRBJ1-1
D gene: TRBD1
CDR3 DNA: TGCGCCAGCAAGGGGACAGGGGACACTGAAGCTTTCTTT
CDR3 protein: CASKGTGDTEAFF

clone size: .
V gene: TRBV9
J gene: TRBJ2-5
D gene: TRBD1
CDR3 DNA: TGTGCCAGCAGCGTCACCGACAGGGAAGAGACCCAGTACTTC
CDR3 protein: CASSVTDREETQYF

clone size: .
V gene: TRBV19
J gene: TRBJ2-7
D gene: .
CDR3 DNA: TGTGCCAGTAGTACCCCCCGGGCTGCTCTCTACGAGCAGTACTTC
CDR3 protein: CASSTPRAALYEQYF

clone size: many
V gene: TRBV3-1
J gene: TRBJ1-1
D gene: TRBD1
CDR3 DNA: TGTGCCAGCAGCCAGAGGACAGGGAGGTTCGAAGCTTTCTTT
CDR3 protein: CASSQRTGRFEAFF

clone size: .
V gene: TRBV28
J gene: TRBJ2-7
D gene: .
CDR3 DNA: TGTGCCAGCGGACTTGGGGGGTTCGTCTACGAGCAGTACTTC
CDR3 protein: CASGLGGFVYEQYF

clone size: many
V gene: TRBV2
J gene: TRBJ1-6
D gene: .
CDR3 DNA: TGTGCCAGCAGAACCCTAGACCTGGGACGCCTCCACTTT
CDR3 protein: CASRTLDLGRLHF

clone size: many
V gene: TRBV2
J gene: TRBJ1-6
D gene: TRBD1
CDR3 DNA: TGTGCCAGCCAGGGGGCACATAATTCACCCCTCCACTTT
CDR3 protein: CASQGAHNSPLHF

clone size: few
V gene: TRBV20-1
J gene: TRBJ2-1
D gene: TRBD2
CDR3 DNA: TGCAGTGCTAGCAGAGCGGGACCCATCTCCTACAATGAGCAGTTCTTC
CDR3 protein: CSASRAGPISYNEQFF

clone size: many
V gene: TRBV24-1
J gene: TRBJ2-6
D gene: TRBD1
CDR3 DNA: TGTGCCACCAGTGATTCAGGGACAGCAGTGAGCTCTGGGGCCAACGTCCTGACTTTC
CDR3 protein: CATSDSGTAVSSGANVLTF

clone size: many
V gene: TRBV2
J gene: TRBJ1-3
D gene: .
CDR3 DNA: TGTGCCAGCAGTCCGGACAGCTCTGGAAACACCATATATTTT
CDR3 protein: CASSPDSSGNTIYF

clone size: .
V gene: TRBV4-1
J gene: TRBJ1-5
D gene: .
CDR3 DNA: TGCGCCAGCAGCCAAATTAGGACAAATCAGCCCCAGCATTTT
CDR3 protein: CASSQIRTNQPQHF

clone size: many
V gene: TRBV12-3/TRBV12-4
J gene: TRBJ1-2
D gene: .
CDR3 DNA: TGTGCCAGCAGTTTAGGAAATCCCACAGCGTATAGCTACACCTTC
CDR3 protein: CASSLGNPTAYSYTF

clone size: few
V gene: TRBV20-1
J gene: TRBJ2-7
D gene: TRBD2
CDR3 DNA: TGCAGTGCTCTTCCCGGGACTAGCGGGAGCTCCTACGAGCAGTACTTC
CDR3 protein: CSALPGTSGSSYEQYF

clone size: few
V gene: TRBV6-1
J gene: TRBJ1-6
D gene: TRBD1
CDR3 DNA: TGTGCCAGCAGTCGACGGGACAGGGATAATTCACCCCTCCACTTT
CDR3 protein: CASSRRDRDNSPLHF

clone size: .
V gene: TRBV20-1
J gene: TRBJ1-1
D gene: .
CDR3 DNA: TGCAGTGCTAACAGGGAGGCCGACACTGAAGCTTTCTTT
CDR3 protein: CSANREADTEAFF

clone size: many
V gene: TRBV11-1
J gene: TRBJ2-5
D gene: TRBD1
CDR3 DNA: TGTGCCAGCAGCCCCGGACAGGGGAAAGAGACCCAGTACTTC
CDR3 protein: CASSPGQGKETQYF

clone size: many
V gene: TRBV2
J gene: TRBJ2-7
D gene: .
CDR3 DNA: TGTGCCAGCAGGTTAACAGGGTGGGTCTACGAGCAGTACTTC
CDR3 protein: CASRLTGWVYEQYF

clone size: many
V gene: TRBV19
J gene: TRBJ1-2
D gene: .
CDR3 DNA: TGTGCCAGTAGTATGGCCGCAGGTTTCTACACCTTC
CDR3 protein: CASSMAAGFYTF

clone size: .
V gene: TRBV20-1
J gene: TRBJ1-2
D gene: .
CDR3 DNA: TGCAGTGCCGAGGAGACGTATGGCTACACCTTC
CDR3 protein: CSAEETYGYTF

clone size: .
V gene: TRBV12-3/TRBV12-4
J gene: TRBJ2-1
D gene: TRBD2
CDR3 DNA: TGTGCCAGCAGGAAAAGCGGGAGATCGGGTGAGCAGTTCTTC
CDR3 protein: CASRKSGRSGEQFF

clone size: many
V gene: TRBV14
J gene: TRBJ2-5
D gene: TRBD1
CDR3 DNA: TGTGCCAGCAGCGATTCCGGGACAGAGAACCAAGAGACCCAGTACTTC
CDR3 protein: CASSDSGTENQETQYF

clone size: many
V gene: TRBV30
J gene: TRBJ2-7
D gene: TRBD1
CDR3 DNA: TGTGCCTGGAGGCAGGGGGCGAGGGAGCAGTACTTC
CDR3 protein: CAWRQGAREQYF

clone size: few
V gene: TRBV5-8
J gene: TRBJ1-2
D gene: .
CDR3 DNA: TGTGCCAGCAGCTTGGCAGGCAGCTATGGCTACACCTTC
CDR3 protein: CASSLAGSYGYTF

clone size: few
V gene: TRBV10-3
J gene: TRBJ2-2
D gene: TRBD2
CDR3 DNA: TGTGCCATCAGTGTTCTAGCGGGAGGTAGCACCGGGGAGCTGTTTTTT
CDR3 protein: CAISVLAGGSTGELFF

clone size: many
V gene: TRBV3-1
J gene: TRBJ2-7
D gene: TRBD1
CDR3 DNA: TGTGCCAGCGAAAACAGGGGCTCCTACGAGCAGTACTTC
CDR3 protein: CASENRGSYEQYF

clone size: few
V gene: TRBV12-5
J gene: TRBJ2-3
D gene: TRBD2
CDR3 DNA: TGTGCTAGTGCCAGGACTAGCGGGAGCACAGATACGCAGTATTTT
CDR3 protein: CASARTSGSTDTQYF

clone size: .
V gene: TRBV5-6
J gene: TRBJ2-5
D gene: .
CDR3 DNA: TGTGCCAGCAGATTGCCCCACGAGGAGACCCAGTACTTC
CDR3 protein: CASRLPHEETQYF

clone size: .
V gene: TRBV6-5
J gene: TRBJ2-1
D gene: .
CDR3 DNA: TGTGCCAGCAGTTACCCGGGAGAGGGCTATGAGCAGTTCTTC
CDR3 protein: CASSYPGEGYEQFF

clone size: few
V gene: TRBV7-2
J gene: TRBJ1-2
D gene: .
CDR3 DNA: TGTGCCAGCAGCCCTTCATCAGGAACCTATGGCTACACCTTC
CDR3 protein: CASSPSSGTYGYTF

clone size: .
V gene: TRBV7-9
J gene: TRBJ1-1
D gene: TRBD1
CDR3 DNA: TGTGCCAGCAGCTTAGGGACAGGTAGGCCTGAAGCTTTCTTT
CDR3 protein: CASSLGTGRPEAFF

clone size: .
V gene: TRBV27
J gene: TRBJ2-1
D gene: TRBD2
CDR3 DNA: TGTGCCAGCAGTTTCATCGGGAGGGCCTTTAATGAGCAGTTCTTC
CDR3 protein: CASSFIGRAFNEQFF

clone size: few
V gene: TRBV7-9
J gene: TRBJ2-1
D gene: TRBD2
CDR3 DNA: TGTGCCGGAACTAGCGGGAGTTCCTACAATGAGCAGTTCTTC
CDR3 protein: CAGTSGSSYNEQFF

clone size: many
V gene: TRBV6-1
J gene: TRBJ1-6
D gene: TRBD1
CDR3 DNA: TGTGCCAGCAGTCACTACAGGGGGCGTAATTCACCCCTCCACTTT
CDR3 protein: CASSHYRGRNSPLHF